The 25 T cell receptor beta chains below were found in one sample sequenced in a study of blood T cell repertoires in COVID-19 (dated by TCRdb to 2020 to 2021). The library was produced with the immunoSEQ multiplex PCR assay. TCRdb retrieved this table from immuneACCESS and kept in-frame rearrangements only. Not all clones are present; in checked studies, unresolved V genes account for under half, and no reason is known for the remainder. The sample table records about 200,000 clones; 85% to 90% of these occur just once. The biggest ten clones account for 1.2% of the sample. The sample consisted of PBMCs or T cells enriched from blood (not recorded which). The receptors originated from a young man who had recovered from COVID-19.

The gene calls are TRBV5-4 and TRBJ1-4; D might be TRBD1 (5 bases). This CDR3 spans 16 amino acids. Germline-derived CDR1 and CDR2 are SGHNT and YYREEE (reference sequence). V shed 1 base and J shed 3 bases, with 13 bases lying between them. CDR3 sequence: CASSLSIGDSNEKLFF. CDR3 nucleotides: TGTGCCAGCAGCTTGAGCATAGGGGACTCTAATGAAAAACTGTTTTTT.

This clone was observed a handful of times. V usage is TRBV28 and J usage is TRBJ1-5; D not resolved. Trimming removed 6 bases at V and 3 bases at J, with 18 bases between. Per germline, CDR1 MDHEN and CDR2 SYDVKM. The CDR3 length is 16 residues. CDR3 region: CASRIGVEGFNQPQHF. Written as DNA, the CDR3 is TGTGCCAGCAGGATTGGGGTTGAGGGATTCAATCAGCCCCAGCATTTT.

The CDR3 protein is CASSLAGTVGNTIYF. CDR3 DNA: TGTGCCAGCAGCTTAGCGGGGACAGTCGGAAACACCATATATTTT. The chain is built from TRBV7-2 and TRBJ1-3; 7 nucleotides line up with TRBD1. CDR3 length equals 15 residues. Germline assignment: CDR1 SGHTA and CDR2 FQGNSA. After removal of 0 bases from V and 4 bases from J, the junction contained 3 bases not matched to a gene.

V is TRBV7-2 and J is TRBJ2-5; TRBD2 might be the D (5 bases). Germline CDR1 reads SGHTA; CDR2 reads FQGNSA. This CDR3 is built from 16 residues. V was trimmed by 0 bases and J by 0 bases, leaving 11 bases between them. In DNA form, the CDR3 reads TGTGCCAGCAGCTTAGCGGCAGCGGCGTACCAAGAGACCCAGTACTTC. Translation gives CASSLAAAAYQETQYF.

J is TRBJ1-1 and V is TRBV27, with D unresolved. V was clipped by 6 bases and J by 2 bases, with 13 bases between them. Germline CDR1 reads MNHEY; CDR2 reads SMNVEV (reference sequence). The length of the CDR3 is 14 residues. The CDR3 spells CASREAEINTEAFF. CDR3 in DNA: TGTGCCAGCAGAGAAGCGGAGATAAACACTGAAGCTTTCTTT.

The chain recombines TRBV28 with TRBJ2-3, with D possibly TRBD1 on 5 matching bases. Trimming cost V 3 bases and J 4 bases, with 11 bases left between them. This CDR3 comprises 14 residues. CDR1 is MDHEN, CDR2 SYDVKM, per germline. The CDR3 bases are TGTGCCAGCAGTTTGCCCAGGGCCTCAGATACGCAGTATTTT. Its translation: CASSLPRASDTQYF.

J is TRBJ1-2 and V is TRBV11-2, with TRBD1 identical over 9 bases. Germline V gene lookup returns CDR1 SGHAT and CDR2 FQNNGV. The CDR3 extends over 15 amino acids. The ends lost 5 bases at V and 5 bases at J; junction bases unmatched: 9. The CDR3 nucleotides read TGTGCCAGCAGCGCTACCGGGACAGGGATATATGGCTACACCTTC. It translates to CASSATGTGIYGYTF.

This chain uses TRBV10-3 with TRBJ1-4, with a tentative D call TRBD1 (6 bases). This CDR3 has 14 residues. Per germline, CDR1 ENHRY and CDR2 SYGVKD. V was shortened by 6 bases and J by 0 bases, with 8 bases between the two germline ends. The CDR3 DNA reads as TGTGCCATCAGGGACAGTGCAACTAATGAAAAACTGTTTTTT. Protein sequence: CAIRDSATNEKLFF.

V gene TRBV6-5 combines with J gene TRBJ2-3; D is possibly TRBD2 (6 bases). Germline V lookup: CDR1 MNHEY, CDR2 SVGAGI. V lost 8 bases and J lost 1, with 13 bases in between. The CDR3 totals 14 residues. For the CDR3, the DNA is TGTGCCAGCTGTACTGCGGGACGCACAGATACGCAGTATTTT. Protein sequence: CASCTAGRTDTQYF.

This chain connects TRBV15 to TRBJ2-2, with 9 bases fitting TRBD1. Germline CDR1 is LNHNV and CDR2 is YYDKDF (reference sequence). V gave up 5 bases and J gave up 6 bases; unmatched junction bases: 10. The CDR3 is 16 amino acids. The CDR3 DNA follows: TGTGCCACCAGCGGGGATTGGACAGGGGTGGCCGGGGAGCTGTTTTTT. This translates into CATSGDWTGVAGELFF.

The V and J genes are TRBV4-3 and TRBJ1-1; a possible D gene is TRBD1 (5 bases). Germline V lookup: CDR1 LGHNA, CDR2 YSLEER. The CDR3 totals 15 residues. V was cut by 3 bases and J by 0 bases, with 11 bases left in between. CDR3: CASSQSRQLNTEAFF. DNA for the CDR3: TGCGCCAGCAGCCAGTCTCGACAGCTGAACACTGAAGCTTTCTTT.

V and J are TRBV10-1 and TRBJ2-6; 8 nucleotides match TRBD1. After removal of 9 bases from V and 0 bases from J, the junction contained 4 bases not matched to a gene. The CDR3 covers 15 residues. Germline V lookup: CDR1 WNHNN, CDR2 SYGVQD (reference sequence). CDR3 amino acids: CARMDRASGANVLTF. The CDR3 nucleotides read TGCGCCAGGATGGACAGGGCCTCTGGGGCCAACGTCCTGACTTTC.

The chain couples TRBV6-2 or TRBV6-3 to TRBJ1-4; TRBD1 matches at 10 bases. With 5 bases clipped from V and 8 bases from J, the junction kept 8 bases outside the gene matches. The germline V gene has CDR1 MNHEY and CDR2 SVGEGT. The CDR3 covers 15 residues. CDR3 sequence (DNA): TGTGCCAGCAGTGACCGGGACAGGGGACACGAAAAACTGTTTTTT. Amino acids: CASSDRDRGHEKLFF.

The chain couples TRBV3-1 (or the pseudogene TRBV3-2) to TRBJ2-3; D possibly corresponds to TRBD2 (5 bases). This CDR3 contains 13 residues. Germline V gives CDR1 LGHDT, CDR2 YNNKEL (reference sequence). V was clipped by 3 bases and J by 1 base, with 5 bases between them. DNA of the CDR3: TGTGCCAGCAGCCAGGAGGGCACAGATACGCAGTATTTT. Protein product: CASSQEGTDTQYF.

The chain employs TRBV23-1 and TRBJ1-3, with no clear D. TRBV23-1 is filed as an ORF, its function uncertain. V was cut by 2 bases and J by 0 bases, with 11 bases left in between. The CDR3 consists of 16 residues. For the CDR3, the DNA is TGCGCCAGCAGTCAACGGGTAAAGGCCTCTGGAAACACCATATATTTT. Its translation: CASSQRVKASGNTIYF.

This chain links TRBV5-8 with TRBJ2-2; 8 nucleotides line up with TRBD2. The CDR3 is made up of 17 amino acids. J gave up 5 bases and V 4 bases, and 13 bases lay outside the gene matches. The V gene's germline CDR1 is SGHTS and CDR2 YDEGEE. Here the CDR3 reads CASSLLSGTRITGELFF. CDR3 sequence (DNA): TGTGCCAGCAGCCTACTCTCCGGGACTAGAATTACCGGGGAGCTGTTTTTT.

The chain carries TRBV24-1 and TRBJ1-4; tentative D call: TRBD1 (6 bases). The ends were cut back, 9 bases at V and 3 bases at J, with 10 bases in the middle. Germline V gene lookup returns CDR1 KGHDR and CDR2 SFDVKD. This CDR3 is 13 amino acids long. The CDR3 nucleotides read TGTGCCACCGGGACACCATCTAATGAAAAACTGTTTTTT. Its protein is CATGTPSNEKLFF.

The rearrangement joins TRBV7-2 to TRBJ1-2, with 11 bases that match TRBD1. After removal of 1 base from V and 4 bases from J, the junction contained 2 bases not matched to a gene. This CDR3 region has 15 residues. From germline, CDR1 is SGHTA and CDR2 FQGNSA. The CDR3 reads CASSLGGQGVYGYTF. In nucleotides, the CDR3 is TGTGCCAGCAGCTTAGGGGGACAGGGGGTCTATGGCTACACCTTC.

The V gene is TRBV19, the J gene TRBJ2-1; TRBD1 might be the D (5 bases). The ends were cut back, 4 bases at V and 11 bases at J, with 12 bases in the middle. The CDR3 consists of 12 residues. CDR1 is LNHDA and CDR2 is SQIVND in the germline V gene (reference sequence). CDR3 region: CASSSAQGKQFF. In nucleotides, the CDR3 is TGTGCCAGTAGTAGCGCGCAGGGAAAGCAGTTCTTC.

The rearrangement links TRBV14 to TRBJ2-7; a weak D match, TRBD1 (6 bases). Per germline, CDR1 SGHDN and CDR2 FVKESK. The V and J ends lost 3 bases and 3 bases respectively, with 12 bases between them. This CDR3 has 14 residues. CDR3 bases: TGTGCCAGCAGCCAGGGGGCCTGGGGCTACGAGCAGTACTTC. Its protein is CASSQGAWGYEQYF.

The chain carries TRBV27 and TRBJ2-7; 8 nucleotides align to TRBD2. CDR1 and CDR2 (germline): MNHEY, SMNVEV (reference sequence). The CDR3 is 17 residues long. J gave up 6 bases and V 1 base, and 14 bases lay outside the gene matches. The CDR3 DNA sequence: TGTGCCAGCAGTTTATGCGGAAGACTAGCGATTTTTCTCGAGCAGTACTTC. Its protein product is CASSLCGRLAIFLEQYF.

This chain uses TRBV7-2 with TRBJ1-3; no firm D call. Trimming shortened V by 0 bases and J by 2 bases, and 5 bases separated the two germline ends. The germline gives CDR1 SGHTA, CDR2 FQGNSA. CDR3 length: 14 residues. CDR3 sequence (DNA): TGTGCCAGCAGCTTAGCGGCAGCTGGAAACACCATATATTTT. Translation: CASSLAAAGNTIYF.

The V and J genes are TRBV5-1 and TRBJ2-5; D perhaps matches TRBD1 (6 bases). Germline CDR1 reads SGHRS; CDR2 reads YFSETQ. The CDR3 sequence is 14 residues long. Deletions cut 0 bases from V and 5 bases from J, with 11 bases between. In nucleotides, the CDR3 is TGCGCCAGCAGCTTGGAAGGCAGGGGCGAGACCCAGTACTTC. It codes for CASSLEGRGETQYF.

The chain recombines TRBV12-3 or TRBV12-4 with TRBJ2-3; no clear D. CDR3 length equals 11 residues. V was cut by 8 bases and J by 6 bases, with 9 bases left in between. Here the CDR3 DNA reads TGTGCCAGCTTGGCGCGGGATACGCAGTATTTT. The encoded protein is CASLARDTQYF.

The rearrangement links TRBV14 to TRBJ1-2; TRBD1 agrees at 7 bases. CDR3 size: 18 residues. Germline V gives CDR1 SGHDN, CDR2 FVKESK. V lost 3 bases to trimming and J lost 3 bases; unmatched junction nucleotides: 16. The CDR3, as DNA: TGTGCCAGCAGCCAGTCCCGGGACAGTTTCCGAGGCGACTATGGCTACACCTTC. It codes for CASSQSRDSFRGDYGYTF.